These 10 T cell receptor beta chains were sequenced from one sample in a study of CD4 T cells in relation to SARS-CoV-2 and coronaviruses. These receptors have no known antigen. TCRdb's copy holds only in-frame clones and misses some; the assay was immunoSEQ multiplex PCR. The sample has tens of thousands of clones, around 67% seen once. Before the COVID-19 pandemic, during about 2010-2018, CD4+ T cells were taken from unexposed donors. After about 11 days of culture, CD4+ T cells were isolated. Sequencing was done on a sample of CD4+ T cells from PBMCs, cultured in vitro. Receptors were obtained from a human donor in good health.

The chain employs TRBV5-1 and TRBJ2-3; D is perhaps TRBD1 (6 bases). Trimming took 5 bases from V and 2 from J, leaving 12 bases between them. Germline assignment: CDR1 SGHRS and CDR2 YFSETQ. This CDR3 is 14 amino acids long. The chain's CDR3 is CASRDGQFTDTQYF. In nucleotides, the CDR3 is TGCGCCAGCAGGGACGGACAGTTCACAGATACGCAGTATTTT.

This clone was detected a few times. Mismatch with germline at one junction end may stem from a read error. The chain has TRBV2 and TRBJ2-7, with no clear D. Germline V gene data show CDR1 as SNHLY and CDR2 as FYNNEI. This CDR3 has 10 amino acids. The CDR3 DNA reads TGTGCCAGCAGTGAATATTCCCCGACCTTC. Protein sequence: CASSEYSPTF.

This rearrangement joins TRBV6-5 to TRBJ2-5, with 8 positions matching TRBD1. The CDR3 has 15 residues. The J segment lost 5 bases and the V segment lost 10 bases, leaving 15 bases of the junction unmatched. Germline values: CDR1 MNHEY, CDR2 SVGAGI. The DNA for the CDR3 is TGTGCCACCAGGCGGGGACAGGAAGCTTGGGAGACCCAGTACTTC. Translated, it gives CATRRGQEAWETQYF.

In this sample, this clone turned up a few times. This chain connects TRBV6-1 to TRBJ2-7; D is ambiguous. V was cut by 1 base and J by 0 bases, with 16 bases left in between. From germline, CDR1 is MNHNS and CDR2 SASEGT. The CDR3 covers 17 residues. The DNA for the CDR3 is TGTGCCAGCAGTGAAGATAGGTTGCGTAATTTCTCCTACGAGCAGTACTTC. This sequence encodes CASSEDRLRNFSYEQYF.

The chain combines TRBV18 with TRBJ2-7; D tentatively fits TRBD1 or TRBD2 (6 bases each). V lost 6 bases, J lost 2 bases, and 20 bases lay in between. The CDR3 totals 16 residues. Germline assignment: CDR1 KGHSH and CDR2 LQKENI. The CDR3 DNA follows: TGTGCCAGCTCCACTCTAGGGGGAGGAGAAACCTACGAGCAGTACTTC. Encoded protein: CASSTLGGGETYEQYF.

This clone was observed once. This sequence joins TRBV10-3 and TRBJ2-5, with 7 bases aligning to TRBD2. This CDR3 is built from 14 residues. Germline CDR1 reads ENHRY; CDR2 reads SYGVKD. The trim removed 8 bases at V and 5 bases at J, leaving 11 bases unmatched. CDR3 coding DNA: TGTGCCATCGTCTATGGCGGGAGAAAGGAGACCCAGTACTTC. This codes for CAIVYGGRKETQYF.

The chain links TRBV5-1 to TRBJ2-5; 10 nucleotides agree with TRBD2. The CDR3 totals 15 residues. The germline V gene has CDR1 SGHRS and CDR2 YFSETQ. With 6 bases clipped from V and 1 base from J, the junction kept 6 bases outside the gene matches. Here the CDR3 DNA reads TGCGCCAGCAAGGGGCTAGCGGGAGCCCAAGAGACCCAGTACTTC. Translated, it gives CASKGLAGAQETQYF.

This rearrangement joins TRBV19 to TRBJ1-2; 12 nucleotides line up with TRBD1. Trimming removed 5 bases from V and 4 bases from J; junction bases left unmatched: 5. The CDR3 has 15 residues. Looked up from germline, CDR1 is LNHDA and CDR2 is SQIVND (reference sequence). The chain's CDR3 is CASSRGTGGFYGYTF. The CDR3 region has the DNA TGTGCCAGTAGTCGTGGGACAGGGGGCTTCTATGGCTACACCTTC.

J is TRBJ1-2 and V is TRBV7-2; possible D gene TRBD1, 5 bases. Looked up from germline, CDR1 is SGHTA and CDR2 is FQGNSA. Trimming removed 1 base at V and 8 bases at J, with 14 bases between. The CDR3 is 14 amino acids. The DNA for the CDR3 is TGTGCCAGCAGCTTAGGGGGGGTCCCAACAGGCTACACCTTC. This gives the protein CASSLGGVPTGYTF.

This clone occurred once. The CDR3 reads CASRLLTPTDTQYF. In DNA form, the CDR3 reads TGTGCCAGCAGACTCCTGACGCCCACAGATACGCAGTATTTT. The rearrangement uses TRBV27 and TRBJ2-3, with D unresolved. V lost 6 bases to trimming and J lost 2 bases, with 12 bases between them. Germline CDR1 reads MNHEY; CDR2 reads SMNVEV (reference sequence). The CDR3 length is 14 residues.